This passage covers 17 T cell receptor beta chains from one sample sequenced in a study of shared clonotypes between healthy human individuals. Produced via immunoSEQ multiplex PCR; TCRdb's table is partial and in-frame only. The table shows fewer than 1.8 million clones, with approximately 98.5% occurring only once. The sample was naive CD4+ T cells sorted from blood. Subset in this sample: CD45RA+ positively selected. These receptors all stem from a man aged 30-40 years in good health.

This chain joins TRBV18 and TRBJ2-1, with D perhaps matching TRBD2 (5 bases). This CDR3 has 13 residues. Deletions cut 6 bases from V and 4 bases from J, with 10 bases between. CDR1 KGHSH and CDR2 LQKENI come from the germline V gene. CDR3 sequence reads: CASSPTTYNEQFF. CDR3 sequence (DNA): TGTGCCAGCTCCCCGACTACTTACAATGAGCAGTTCTTC.

The chain links TRBV30 to TRBJ1-1; 9 bases are shared with TRBD1. Germline trimming cut 2 bases from V and 5 bases from J; bases unmatched to any gene: 3. The CDR3 runs to 13 residues. Germline V gene lookup returns CDR1 GTSNPN and CDR2 SVGIG (reference sequence). CDR3 bases: TGTGCCTGGAGTACAGGACAGGGGACTGAAGCTTTCTTT. Translated, it gives CAWSTGQGTEAFF.

This chain uses TRBV7-9 with TRBJ2-1; TRBD2 matches at 11 bases. The CDR3 runs 16 residues. V trimming: 5 bases; J trimming: 9 bases; junction bases outside the gene matches: 12. Germline V lookup: CDR1 SEHNR, CDR2 FQNEAQ (reference sequence). CDR3 coding DNA: TGTGCCAGCAGCCGTCCACTAGCGGGAGTAGGGGCTGAGCAGTTCTTC. It specifies CASSRPLAGVGAEQFF.

The V call is TRBV28, the J call TRBJ2-3; perhaps TRBD2 as D (5 bases). The CDR3 runs to 15 residues. The germline gives CDR1 MDHEN, CDR2 SYDVKM. V lost 1 base to trimming and J lost 0 bases, with 8 bases between them. CDR3 amino acids: CASSLLGGSTDTQYF. CDR3 coding DNA: TGTGCCAGCAGTTTATTGGGCGGGAGCACAGATACGCAGTATTTT. Full variable domain (remainder filled in from reference TRBV28 and TRBJ2-3): DVKVTQSSRYLVKRTGEKVFLECVQDMDHENMFWYRQDPGLGLRLIYFSYDVKMKEKGDIPEGYSVSREKKERFSLILESASTNQTSMYLCASSLLGGSTDTQYFGPGTRLTVL.

This chain uses TRBV7-2 with TRBJ2-7, with D unclear. The CDR3 loop spans 15 amino acids. Between the trimmed V and J ends, which lost 1 base and 1 base, there was a span of 11 bases. Germline CDR1 reads SGHTA; CDR2 reads FQGNSA. The CDR3 nucleotides are TGTGCCAGCAGCTTAGGGCTGTCCCTTTCCTACGAGCAGTACTTC. Protein: CASSLGLSLSYEQYF.

This chain uses TRBV7-6 with TRBJ2-7; D unresolved. Looked up from germline, CDR1 is SGHVS and CDR2 is FNYEAQ. V lost 1 base and J 0 bases, leaving 10 bases between the germline ends. The CDR3 is 15 residues long. The CDR3 is CASSLGGGRSYEQYF. DNA for the CDR3: TGTGCCAGCAGCTTAGGTGGCGGCCGCTCCTACGAGCAGTACTTC. Filled out from reference TRBV7-6 and TRBJ2-7, the complete variable domain reads GAGVSQSPRYKVTKRGQDVALRCDPISGHVSLYWYRQALGQGPEFLTYFNYEAQQDKSGLPNDRFSAERPEGSISTLTIQRTEQRDSAMYRCASSLGGGRSYEQYFGPGTRLTVT.

Here the CDR3 reads CASSYPNSVGGYTF. For the CDR3, the DNA is TGTGCCAGCAGTTACCCTAACTCGGTTGGTGGCTACACCTTC. V gene TRBV6-6 combines with J gene TRBJ1-2; D remains ambiguous. From germline, CDR1 is MNHNY and CDR2 SVGAGI (reference sequence). This CDR3 comprises 14 residues. V lost 2 bases to trimming and J lost 7 bases, with 14 bases between them.

Of note for this clone: Other DNA sequences in the sample encode the same CDR3. The rearrangement links TRBV5-1 to TRBJ1-4; maybe TRBD1 (6 bases). Germline V gene sequence: CDR1 SGHRS, CDR2 YFSETQ. Between the trimmed V and J ends, which lost 0 bases and 8 bases, there was a span of 11 bases. The CDR3 is made up of 14 amino acids. CDR3 in amino acids: CASSLEGVGEKLFF. The DNA for the CDR3 is TGCGCCAGCAGCTTGGAGGGGGTCGGCGAAAAACTGTTTTTT.

The CDR3 here is CASSQTRGGRNEQFF. CDR3 sequence (DNA): TGCGCCAGCAGCCAAACGCGGGGAGGTAGAAATGAGCAGTTCTTC. The chain links TRBV4-1 to TRBJ2-1; TRBD2 is a possible D gene (6 bases). Trimming stripped 2 bases from V and 7 bases from J, with 15 bases between. The CDR3 spans 15 residues. The germline V gene has CDR1 MGHRA and CDR2 YSYEKL.

This clone appeared a single time. The chain employs TRBV5-1 and TRBJ1-2; a possible D gene is TRBD1 (5 bases). Looked up from germline, CDR1 is SGHRS and CDR2 is YFSETQ. CDR3 size: 17 residues. The germline V and J ends were trimmed by 1 base and 3 bases, with 19 bases remaining between them. CDR3 nucleotide sequence: TGCGCCAGCAGCTTGCGGCCAGGTTTACAGGCTTACTATGGCTACACCTTC. Its translation: CASSLRPGLQAYYGYTF.

The CDR3 sequence is CASSSIGTRNTGELFF. CDR3 in DNA: TGTGCCAGCAGCTCTATCGGGACCCGGAACACCGGGGAGCTGTTTTTT. The V and J genes are TRBV11-2 and TRBJ2-2; D tentatively fits TRBD1 or TRBD2 (5 bases each). Trimming cost V 4 bases and J 1 base, with 13 bases left between them. The CDR3 has 16 residues. From germline, CDR1 is SGHAT and CDR2 FQNNGV.

This chain connects TRBV7-9 to TRBJ1-4, with D possibly being TRBD1 (6 bases). Germline CDR1 is SEHNR and CDR2 is FQNEAQ (reference sequence). V was cut by 1 base and J by 7 bases, with 13 bases left in between. The CDR3 has 15 residues. CDR3 sequence (DNA): TGTGCCAGCAGCTTAGAGGGCAGGGGTGGTGAAAAACTGTTTTTT. This codes for CASSLEGRGGEKLFF. The whole variable domain, remainder taken from reference TRBV7-9 and TRBJ1-4, is DTGVSQNPRHKITKRGQNVTFRCDPISEHNRLYWYRQTLGQGPEFLTYFQNEAQLEKSRLLSDRFSAERPKGSFSTLEIQRTEQGDSAMYLCASSLEGRGGEKLFFGSGTQLSVL.

The V gene is TRBV9, the J gene TRBJ2-5, with D maybe TRBD2 (5 bases). The CDR3 spans 14 residues. Per germline, CDR1 SGDLS and CDR2 YYNGEE. V was pared by 3 bases and J by 2 bases, with 11 bases between. The CDR3 region has the DNA TGTGCCAGCAGCGCCGGACTGATACAAGAGACCCAGTACTTC. Translated: CASSAGLIQETQYF.

This chain links TRBV10-3 with TRBJ2-1; TRBD1 matches 8 bases. Germline CDR1 is ENHRY and CDR2 is SYGVKD. V lost 6 bases and J lost 8; bases outside the gene matches: 9. This CDR3 has 14 residues. CDR3 coding DNA: TGTGCCATCAGGCAGGGGGCGAATATCCATGAGCAGTTCTTC. The encoded protein is CAIRQGANIHEQFF.

The rearrangement joins TRBV18 to TRBJ1-1, with D unresolved. The CDR3 is made up of 12 amino acids. Germline assignment: CDR1 KGHSH and CDR2 LQKENI. The germline V and J ends were trimmed by 7 bases and 1 base, with 7 bases remaining between them. The CDR3, as DNA: TGTGCCAGCTACCACAAGAACACTGAAGCTTTCTTT. Amino acids: CASYHKNTEAFF.

V gene TRBV7-2 combines with J gene TRBJ2-7; D is unclear. V gave up 5 bases and J gave up 0 bases, with 8 bases separating them. Germline V lookup: CDR1 SGHTA, CDR2 FQGNSA. The CDR3 length is 13 residues. The CDR3 spells CASSRDVSYEQYF. CDR3 in DNA: TGTGCCAGCAGCCGCGACGTCTCCTACGAGCAGTACTTC.

The V gene is TRBV28, the J gene TRBJ1-2; D unclear. Germline-derived CDR1 and CDR2 are MDHEN and SYDVKM. V gave up 4 bases and J gave up 6 bases, with 9 bases separating them. CDR3 length equals 12 residues. For the CDR3, the DNA is TGTGCCAGCAGTTCGTCAGGCCATGGCTACACCTTC. Its protein is CASSSSGHGYTF.